The rows below give T cell receptor beta chains drawn from one sample of a study of circulating tumor DNA in untreated peripheral T-cell lymphoma. Assay: immunoSEQ multiplex PCR; the TCRdb copy retains only in-frame clones and omits some. Counted here are 6,500 to 7,500 clones, roughly 80% occurring once; the ten biggest clones make up approximately 30%. The specimen sequenced was tumor tissue. All receptors come from a human donor with peripheral T-cell lymphoma. The CDR3 runs from the conserved cysteine through the conserved F or W. A D gene is named only where the DNA matches it firmly. Not all rows give a size; the values are once, few, many and, for expanded clones, a class.

j_gene | v_gene | abundance | d_gene | CDR3nt | CDR3aa
TRBJ2-3 | TRBV29-1 | . | . | TGCAGCGTTGAAGTTGTGGATACGCAGTATTTT | CSVEVVDTQYF
TRBJ1-5 | TRBV27 | . | TRBD1 | TGTGCCAGCAGCTCTGGACAGGGACGGCAGCCCCAGCATTTT | CASSSGQGRQPQHF
TRBJ2-7 | TRBV14 | . | . | TGTGCCAGCAGCCACAGGATAAGTACCTACGAGCAGTACTTC | CASSHRISTYEQYF
TRBJ2-5 | TRBV5-1 | . | . | TGCGCCAGCAGCTTGACAGGGACGCAGCTACAAGAGACCCAGTACTTC | CASSLTGTQLQETQYF
TRBJ2-1 | TRBV10-1 | . | . | TGCGCCAGCAGCCCGGGCAGATTACCAAACAATGAGCAGTTCTTC | CASSPGRLPNNEQFF
TRBJ1-3 | TRBV18 | . | TRBD1 | TGTGCCAGCTCGGGACAGGCTGGAAACACCATATATTTT | CASSGQAGNTIYF
TRBJ2-5 | TRBV30 | . | . | TGTGCCTGGAGTGTGATGAAAGAGACCCAGTACTTC | CAWSVMKETQYF
TRBJ1-2 | TRBV27 | . | . | TGTGCCAGCAGCCAGGCATCTAACTATGGCTACACCTTT | CASSQASNYGYTF
TRBJ1-2 | TRBV19 | . | TRBD1 | TGTGCCAATAGTATGGGACAGCTTGTCGGCTACACCTTC | CANSMGQLVGYTF
TRBJ2-6 | TRBV5-1 | . | . | TGCGCCAGCAGCTCGGTCCCCGGGGCCAACGTCCTGACTTTT | CASSSVPGANVLTF
TRBJ1-2 | TRBV29-1 | . | . | TGCAGCGTTGGTAATATAGGACGCAGTTATGGCTACACCTTC | CSVGNIGRSYGYTF
TRBJ2-7 | TRBV28 | . | . | TGTGCCAGCAGTTTACTGGGGGGTGAGCAGTACTTC | CASSLLGGEQYF
TRBJ2-4 | TRBV5-1 | once | . | TGCGCCAGCAGCTTGGACCTTTATGACACGGAGGAAAACATTCAGTACTTC | CASSLDLYDTEENIQYF
TRBJ2-1 | TRBV6-8 | once | TRBD2 | TGTGCCAGCAGTTTTAGCGGGGGGGGCTACAATGAGCAGTTCTTC | CASSFSGGGYNEQFF
TRBJ1-2 | TRBV30 | . | . | TGTGCCTGGACTAAAAGGGCCAGTTTTTGGCTTGGCTACACCTTC | CAWTKRASFWLGYTF
TRBJ2-5 | TRBV19 | . | . | TGTGCCAGTAGTCAAGCGGAAGAGACCCAGTACTTC | CASSQAEETQYF
TRBJ2-3 | TRBV18 | . | TRBD2 | TGTGCCAGCTCATCCTTAACCGGGACTAGTATGACAGATACGCAGTATTTT | CASSSLTGTSMTDTQYF
TRBJ1-4 | TRBV4-1 | . | . | TGCGCCAGCAGCCAGTGGCGGGGGCTAGCTAATGAAAAACTGTTTTTT | CASSQWRGLANEKLFF
TRBJ2-3 | TRBV6-8 | . | . | TGTGCCAGCAGTTACTCTATCCCGATCGCGGATACGCAGTATTTT | CASSYSIPIADTQYF
TRBJ1-1 | TRBV11-3 | . | . | TGTGCCAGCAGCCTAAGGGTTCGGAACACTGAAGCTTTCTTT | CASSLRVRNTEAFF
TRBJ1-1 | TRBV6-8 | few | TRBD1 | TGTGCCAGCAGAACCGGGACAGGGGTCACTGAAGCTTTCTTT | CASRTGTGVTEAFF
TRBJ1-2 | TRBV18 | once | . | TGTGCCAGCTCACCACCGGGAATGAGCTATGGCTACACCTTC | CASSPPGMSYGYTF
TRBJ1-2 | TRBV28 | . | . | TGTGCCAGCAACCCTCCGGGCGGATTTAACTATGGCTACACCTTC | CASNPPGGFNYGYTF
TRBJ1-1 | TRBV5-1 | . | TRBD1 | TGCGCCAGCAGCTTAAACAGGGGATCGAGCACTGAAGCTTTCTTT | CASSLNRGSSTEAFF
TRBJ2-3 | TRBV5-1 | . | . | TGCGCCAGCAGCCCGGAGGGACAGACCACAGATACGCAGTATTTT | CASSPEGQTTDTQYF
TRBJ2-3 | TRBV14 | few | . | TGTGCCAGCAGCCTGTTTGCGGGGTTGAGCACAGATACGCAGTATTTT | CASSLFAGLSTDTQYF
TRBJ2-3 | TRBV11-3 | once | . | TGTGCCAGCAGCTCTCAGGGGCTCCGCACAGATACGCAGTATTTT | CASSSQGLRTDTQYF
TRBJ1-5 | TRBV30 | . | . | TGTGCCTGGAGTGTAGGGGGCAATCAGCCCCAGCATTTT | CAWSVGGNQPQHF
TRBJ1-1 | TRBV6-7 | once | . | TGTGCCAGCAGTCCAAACACTGAAGCTTTCTTT | CASSPNTEAFF
TRBJ2-7 | TRBV28 | . | . | TGTGCCAGCTCCCAGGTCCCCTACGAGCAGTACTTC | CASSQVPYEQYF
TRBJ2-4 | TRBV6-8 | . | . | TGTGCCACGCAATGGGACGTGGGAAACATTCAGTACTTC | CATQWDVGNIQYF
TRBJ1-5 | TRBV19 | . | . | TGTGCCAGTAGCCCGACAGCGAATCAGCCCCAGCATTTT | CASSPTANQPQHF
TRBJ1-1 | TRBV28 | . | . | TGTGCCAGCAGCTCTCTGGTGGGGATAGCTTTCTTT | CASSSLVGIAFF
TRBJ2-1 | TRBV27 | . | TRBD2 | TGTGCCACCAGTGATTACGTTGCGGGGGGCTATAATGAGCAGTTCTTC | CATSDYVAGGYNEQFF
TRBJ1-5 | TRBV29-1 | . | TRBD1 | TGCAGCGTCGCCCGGACAGGGGACGGTCAGCCCCAGCATTTT | CSVARTGDGQPQHF
TRBJ1-5 | TRBV19 | . | . | TGTGCCAGCCAAAAGGGGGATACTTATAGCAATCAGCCCCAGCATTTT | CASQKGDTYSNQPQHF
TRBJ1-3 | TRBV19 | . | . | TGTGCCAGTACCATAAGGCAGGGCTCTGGAAACACCATATATTTT | CASTIRQGSGNTIYF
TRBJ2-7 | TRBV12-5 | . | TRBD1 | TGTGCTAGTGTCCGCTTAACCGGGACAGGGGTTTATTACGAGCAGTACTTC | CASVRLTGTGVYYEQYF
TRBJ1-1 | TRBV6-8 | . | TRBD1 | TGTGCCAGCAGAGCCCGGGACAGCTACACTGAAGCTTTCTTT | CASRARDSYTEAFF
TRBJ1-2 | TRBV29-1 | . | TRBD1 | TGCAGCGCCAGGACAGGGGAGAACTATGGCTACACCTTC | CSARTGENYGYTF
TRBJ1-3 | TRBV14 | . | . | TGTGCCAGCAGCCAACGTAACAGGGAGAACACCATATATTTT | CASSQRNRENTIYF
TRBJ2-3 | TRBV19 | . | . | TGTGCCAGTACCCTGCGCCCCTCTAGCACAGATACGCAGTATTTT | CASTLRPSSTDTQYF
TRBJ2-6 | TRBV19 | . | . | TGTGCCAGTAGTATAGATCTTAGGCAGACTGGGGCCAACGTCCTGACTTTC | CASSIDLRQTGANVLTF
TRBJ2-5 | TRBV28 | . | . | TGTGCCAGCAGTTTGCCCACAGGACAAGAGACCCAGTACTTC | CASSLPTGQETQYF
TRBJ2-3 | TRBV30 | once | . | TGTGCCTGGAGTATGGGCGGGCGAGGAGATACGCAGTATTTT | CAWSMGGRGDTQYF
TRBJ1-1 | TRBV6-8 | . | . | TGTGCCAGCAGTTACGGCATAAACACTGAAGCTTTCTTT | CASSYGINTEAFF
TRBJ1-2 | TRBV19 | medium-sized | . | TGTGCCAGTAGTATAGATCCGGACTCTAACTATGGCTACACCTTC | CASSIDPDSNYGYTF
TRBJ1-1 | TRBV22-1 | . | . | TGTGCCAGCAGCCTAATGACCGCGGACACTGAAGCTTTCTTT | CASSLMTADTEAFF